A selection of T cell receptor beta chains follows, all from one sample in a study of cytomegalovirus exposure and HLA in healthy donors. TCRdb keeps only in-frame clones here, not all; method: immunoSEQ multiplex PCR. The sample holds 140,000 or so clones, less than 90% seen once. The sequenced sample consisted of PBMCs. The receptors shown here come from a boy younger than 10 in good health and CMV-seronegative. Both conserved end residues are part of each CDR3. The order of the fields is CDR3 DNA, CDR3 protein, V gene, CDR3 length, D gene, J gene. The D gene is left open where the match is weak.

cdr3_nt: TGTGCCACGGCGGGGGAGTCCTACAATGAGCAGTTCTTC; cdr3_aa: CATAGESYNEQFF; v_call: TRBV7-6; cdr3_length: 13; d_call: TRBD2; j_call: TRBJ2-1
cdr3_nt: TGCGCCAGCAGCTTGGGGGCCGGTACGGGCTACACCTTC; cdr3_aa: CASSLGAGTGYTF; v_call: TRBV5-1; cdr3_length: 13; d_call: .; j_call: TRBJ1-2
cdr3_nt: TGCGCCAGCAGCTTCGGGACTAGCGGGAGGGTACTGCTCTTC; cdr3_aa: CASSFGTSGRVLLF; v_call: TRBV5-1; cdr3_length: 14; d_call: TRBD2; j_call: TRBJ2-1
cdr3_nt: TGCAGCGTTGCTACAGGCAGAAAAACGAACACCGGGGAGCTGTTTTTT; cdr3_aa: CSVATGRKTNTGELFF; v_call: TRBV29-1; cdr3_length: 16; d_call: .; j_call: TRBJ2-2
cdr3_nt: TGCAGCGCGCTTTTATTGTGGGGCTCAGATACGCAGTATTTT; cdr3_aa: CSALLLWGSDTQYF; v_call: TRBV29-1; cdr3_length: 14; d_call: .; j_call: TRBJ2-3
cdr3_nt: TGTGCCAGCTCACCATGGACAGGGGAAGACGCTGAAGCTTTCTTT; cdr3_aa: CASSPWTGEDAEAFF; v_call: TRBV18; cdr3_length: 15; d_call: TRBD1; j_call: TRBJ1-1
cdr3_nt: TGCGCCAGCAGCCGCGGGGGCGGGGGGGCCCGGAAAGAGACCCAGTACTTC; cdr3_aa: CASSRGGGGARKETQYF; v_call: TRBV5-1; cdr3_length: 17; d_call: TRBD2; j_call: TRBJ2-5
cdr3_nt: TGCGCCAGCAGCAACCTGGGACAGCTGAACACTGAAGCTTTCTTT; cdr3_aa: CASSNLGQLNTEAFF; v_call: TRBV4-1; cdr3_length: 15; d_call: TRBD1; j_call: TRBJ1-1
cdr3_nt: TGCGCCAGCAGCTTAAGTACAGGGAAAGAGACCCAGTACTTC; cdr3_aa: CASSLSTGKETQYF; v_call: TRBV5-1; cdr3_length: 14; d_call: .; j_call: TRBJ2-5
cdr3_nt: TGTGCCAGCAGCTTGGATAGGGGGGGACCCTCCTACGAGCAGTACTTC; cdr3_aa: CASSLDRGGPSYEQYF; v_call: TRBV5-5; cdr3_length: 16; d_call: .; j_call: TRBJ2-7